A selection of T cell receptor beta chains follows, all from one sample in a study of T cell repertoires in aging, cancer and after chemotherapy. MiXCR, applied by TCRdb to the multiplex PCR reads, yields one record per CDR3 protein. The sample lists 1,500 to 2,000 distinct CDR3 sequences; 23% were seen once. The sequenced material came from blood. The source is a human donor with a solid tumor. Both conserved end residues are part of each CDR3. D genes are given only for firm matches. Clone sizes are given selectively: once, few, many, or a class where the clone is expanded.

v_gene	abundance	j_gene	d_gene	CDR3nt	CDR3aa
TRBV5-5	.	TRBJ2-3	.	TGTGCCAGCGGACGTCTACACACAGATACGCAGTATTTT	CASGRLHTDTQYF
TRBV4-1	.	TRBJ2-5	.	TGCGCCAGCAGCCCGACAACCCTGGTCGAGACCCAGTACTTC	CASSPTTLVETQYF
TRBV7-2	medium-sized	TRBJ2-5	.	TGTGCCAGCAGCTTAGAAGTGTCGCTAGAGACCCAGTACTTC	CASSLEVSLETQYF
TRBV6-4	.	TRBJ2-3	TRBD1	TGTGCCAGCAGCGCCGGGACAGGGAATTCAGATACGCAGTATTTT	CASSAGTGNSDTQYF
TRBV19	few	TRBJ2-1	TRBD1	TGTGCCAGTAGTCCCCAATCCCGGGACAGTGATGAGCAGTTCTTC	CASSPQSRDSDEQFF
TRBV27	.	TRBJ1-5	.	TGTGCCAGCAGTCCCCTGCCGCTAAGACAGCCCCAGCATTTT	CASSPLPLRQPQHF
TRBV30	large	TRBJ1-1	.	TGTGCCTGGAGTGTTTATACTGAAGCTTTCTTT	CAWSVYTEAFF
TRBV5-1	.	TRBJ1-2	TRBD1	TGCGCCAGCAGCTTGGCCGGGACAGGGGAGGGCTACACCTTC	CASSLAGTGEGYTF
TRBV19	medium-sized	TRBJ2-3	TRBD2	TGTGCCAGTAGTATAGGGAACGGGAGGGCAACAGATACGCAGTATTTT	CASSIGNGRATDTQYF
TRBV15	.	TRBJ2-1	TRBD2	TGTGCCACCAGCCCCCGCCGGGGGGGCCGGCAGTTCTTC	CATSPRRGGRQFF
TRBV14	.	TRBJ1-5	.	TGTGCCAGCAGCCAGTTTACAAACCAGCCCCAGCATTTT	CASSQFTNQPQHF
TRBV11-2	medium-sized	TRBJ1-4	.	TGTGCCAGCAGCGGACTGTATAATGAAAAACTGTTTTTT	CASSGLYNEKLFF
TRBV29-1	large	TRBJ2-5	TRBD1	TGCAGCGTCGGACAGGGGTATGGAGAGACCCAGTACTTC	CSVGQGYGETQYF
TRBV6-2/TRBV6-3	medium-sized	TRBJ2-2	.	TGTGCCAGCAGCAGAAGCCATTTCACCGGGGAGCTGTTTTTT	CASSRSHFTGELFF
TRBV20-1	.	TRBJ2-1	TRBD2	TGCAGTGATAGAGTAGGGGCTAGCGGGTTACATGAGCAGTTCTTC	CSDRVGASGLHEQFF
TRBV19	few	TRBJ2-1	.	TGTGCCAGTAGTACCTCAGGGGAGAACAATGAGCAGTTCTTC	CASSTSGENNEQFF
TRBV10-3	medium-sized	TRBJ2-2	.	TGTGCCATCAAAGGTTACACCGGGGAGCTGTTTTTT	CAIKGYTGELFF
TRBV10-3	.	TRBJ1-2	TRBD1	TGTGCCATCAGTGACCCTTTAGACAGGGTAGGGCAAGGCTACACCTTC	CAISDPLDRVGQGYTF
TRBV20-1	few	TRBJ1-5	TRBD1	TGCAGTGCTAGAGCGGACAGGGGTGGCAATCAGCCCCAGCATTTT	CSARADRGGNQPQHF
TRBV12-3/TRBV12-4	.	TRBJ2-2	TRBD2	TGTGCCAGCACCCCCGCGGGAGGGCCTACCGGGGAGCTGTTTTTT	CASTPAGGPTGELFF
TRBV28	few	TRBJ1-2	.	TGTGCCAGCTCCGACAGCCGGTATGGCTACACCTTC	CASSDSRYGYTF
TRBV25-1	.	TRBJ2-7	.	TGTGCCAGCAGTGACCCCGGCTACGAGCAGTACTTC	CASSDPGYEQYF
TRBV7-9	medium-sized	TRBJ2-7	.	TGTGCCAGCAGCCCATACGAGCAGTACTTC	CASSPYEQYF
TRBV5-4	.	TRBJ2-2	TRBD2	TGTGCCAGCAGCTTAAGCGGGAGCCTCAACACCGGGGAGCTGTTTTTT	CASSLSGSLNTGELFF
TRBV7-2	medium-sized	TRBJ1-2	TRBD1	TGTGCCAGCAGCTTAGAGGGGACAGGGGTTAAAGGCTACACCTTC	CASSLEGTGVKGYTF
TRBV6-6	medium-sized	TRBJ1-1	.	TGTGCCAGCAGTGCGGGGGTTACTGAAGCTTTCTTT	CASSAGVTEAFF
TRBV12-3/TRBV12-4	few	TRBJ1-1	.	TGTGCCAGCAGGGGCAGGGCCATGAACACTGAAGCTTTCTTT	CASRGRAMNTEAFF
TRBV6-4	.	TRBJ2-3	TRBD1	TGTGCCAGCAGCCCCTCAGGGGGAAGCACAGATACGCAGTATTTT	CASSPSGGSTDTQYF
TRBV6-2/TRBV6-3	.	TRBJ2-1	TRBD1	TGTGCCAGCAGTTACTCCGGGACAGGGGGCCAGAATGAGCAGTTCTTC	CASSYSGTGGQNEQFF
TRBV5-1	.	TRBJ1-1	TRBD1	TGCGCCAGCAGCTTGGACAGGGGGCAAGTGGTCGGACGGAACACTGAAGCTTTCTTT	CASSLDRGQVVGRNTEAFF
TRBV2	.	TRBJ1-1	.	TGTGCCAGCAGAGTTAGCATGAACACTGAAGCTTTCTTT	CASRVSMNTEAFF
TRBV2	.	TRBJ2-7	TRBD2	TGTGCCAGCAATTCGGGACTAGCGGGAACCGAGCAGTACTTC	CASNSGLAGTEQYF
TRBV5-1	.	TRBJ1-1	.	TGCGCCAGCACCCTTATGGGGGCTGCTGAAGCTTTCTTT	CASTLMGAAEAFF
TRBV7-7	few	TRBJ2-7	.	TGTGCCAGCAGCCACACAGACTACGAGCAGTACTTC	CASSHTDYEQYF
TRBV6-5	.	TRBJ2-6	.	TGTGCCAGCAGCCGATATGCTGGGGCCAACGTCCTGACTTTC	CASSRYAGANVLTF
TRBV11-2	.	TRBJ2-3	.	TGTGCCAGCAGCTCCGGACACACAGATACGCAGTATTTT	CASSSGHTDTQYF
TRBV5-1	.	TRBJ2-7	.	TGCGCCAGCAGCTTGCAGGGGATGATAGGATACGAGCAGTACTTC	CASSLQGMIGYEQYF
TRBV7-9	medium-sized	TRBJ1-2	TRBD1	TGTGCCAGCAGCCATACCAGGGGGCAGGGCTACACCTTC	CASSHTRGQGYTF
TRBV12-3/TRBV12-4	few	TRBJ1-2	.	TGTGCCAGCAGTTTGGGGAGCGGGGGCTACACCTTC	CASSLGSGGYTF
TRBV28	few	TRBJ1-2	TRBD1	TGTGCCAGTGTTACCAGGGGGCCCTATGGCTACACCTTC	CASVTRGPYGYTF
TRBV6-2/TRBV6-3	few	TRBJ2-2	TRBD1	TGTGCCAGCAGTCTCCCTCGACAGGGGGCGCGGACCGGGGAGCTGTTTTTT	CASSLPRQGARTGELFF